This paragraph covers one TCR beta chain sequence. This clonotype was counted many times. No antigen is known for it. No base quality values were provided; no much bigger clone lies one nucleotide off. Reading the label with the study, this specimen's time point is: newly diagnosed GD, antithyroid drugs for less than 3 months. RNA was extracted from PBMCs in TRIzol for both TCR sequencing and RNA sequencing. The diagnosis of Graves' disease was made according to American Thyroid Association guidelines. Patients were recruited from an endocrinology department in Xi'an, China. Each patient gave about 10 milliliters of peripheral blood, collected in an EDTA anticoagulant tube. Ficoll Paque Plus density gradient separation was used to isolate PBMCs, and no further T cell sorting was performed. An Agilent 2100 Bioanalyzer and agarose gel were used to check RNA quality, while a NanoDrop 2000 measured RNA concentration.

To prepare the library, multiplex PCR was applied. The listed sequencing device is Illumina HiSeq 4000. iRepertoire HTBI primers and Arm-PCR amplification of CDR3 regions were used to construct TCR beta libraries. PCR products were gel purified before sequencing. As for the original processing: Gene usage analysis of CDR3 amino acid clonotypes relied on the 60 or so TRBV and 13 to 15 TRBJ segments identified across samples. Filtered high-quality paired reads were merged into contigs using COPE and FqMerger. Contigs were aligned with BLAST to IMGT TRBV, TRBD and TRBJ reference genes, and CDR3 was defined per IMGT. Any clonotype with a frequency above 0.1% was classified as a highly expanded clone. Repertoire diversity was measured by Shannon entropy, and V-J evenness by the Gini coefficient. A clonotype found in more than one individual was treated as public. The public reads were quality trimmed at Q25 with fastp and then assembled into clones with MiXCR by TCRdb, keeping productive beta chains. Merged by CDR3 protein, the rows form single entries marked with the most common genes and DNA. The V and J calls come from TCRdb's annotation, not from the publication. The sample contains roughly 380,000 distinct CDR3 sequences, 16% of them found a single time. The ten most abundant clones make up just under 30% of the sample.

The CDR3, from cysteine to phenylalanine, totals 15 residues. CDR3 DNA is the only sequence kept; it has 45 bases, read in frame from the first base. According to the germline V gene, CDR1 reads SGHAT and CDR2 reads FQNNGV. V has 4 bases trimmed and J has 4 bases trimmed; junction bases matching no gene number 5. The data originate from a study of regulatory T cells in long-lasting Graves disease (dated by TCRdb to the early 2020s). For the study in its entirety: Newly diagnosed Graves' disease patients had taken antithyroid drugs for less than 3 months. This study used TCR sequencing and RNA sequencing of peripheral blood to compare persistent Graves' disease patients against newly diagnosed Graves' disease patients. The study was registered as a clinical trial and conducted in China. A total of about 35 samples underwent TCR sequencing, from about 13 patients with persistent Graves' disease and some 20 patients with newly diagnosed Graves' disease. General conclusions and limits of the study: Compared with newly diagnosed patients, persistent Graves' disease patients had lower TCR Shannon entropy and fewer highly expanded clones, which suggests clonal expansion. More public clonotypes were shared among persistent patients (roughly 2,900) than among newly diagnosed patients (over 900). As a limitation, the authors acknowledged that the small sample size may reduce accuracy. The study examined only peripheral blood because the primary lesion, thyroid tissue, could not be accessed. TRBV28, TRBJ1-2 and TRBJ2-5 were preferentially used in persistent disease, while TRBV20-1 and TRBJ2-1 were favored in newly diagnosed disease. Only the TCR beta chain was sequenced and analyzed.

The same data also contributed to another study, on T cells in Graves' hyperthyroidism and ophthalmopathy. As the second study states: Graves' hyperthyroidism was defined as stable when no progression to ophthalmopathy occurred over 18 months of follow-up. The hyperthyroidism patients were between 18 and 65 years old and newly diagnosed, with a disease duration of less than 2 months. Patients with uncontrolled infections, other autoimmune diseases, pregnancy or lactation were excluded. Clinical symptoms, serum thyroxine and TRAb, thyroid ultrasound, and orbital computed tomography formed the basis for the diagnoses. For the first round of RT-PCR on the TCR CDR3, the HTBI primer set was used together with the Qiagen OneStep RT-PCR kit. Most expanded thyroid clonotypes (frequency above 0.001) were also detected in blood, suggesting blood repertoires may reflect thyroid immune responses. In cross-validation, a model built on a 13 V-J signature told ophthalmopathy apart from stable hyperthyroidism with under 90% sensitivity and roughly 81% specificity, and in testing the same model reached 80%/75%. In validation, the model predicted progression to ophthalmopathy with approximately 71% sensitivity and 72% to 85% specificity, a median of about 6.7 months before onset. A discovery cohort of about 100 patients, 43 with Graves' ophthalmopathy and about 60 with stable Graves' hyperthyroidism, was used to find distinguishing TCR V-J signatures. Whether ophthalmopathy could be predicted prospectively was tested in an independent validation cohort made up of roughly 19 hyperthyroidism patients plus 17 patients who later progressed to ophthalmopathy. The approximately 100 discovery patients were divided at random into training and test sets in a 7:3 ratio. Thyroid tissue and blood T-cell repertoires from six Graves' hyperthyroidism patients were also compared in the study. Following sampling, methimazole starting at 30 mg daily was given to hyperthyroidism patients, and high-dose intravenous methylprednisolone was given to ophthalmopathy patients. A second multiplex PCR round built the libraries, followed by size selection and purification. Libraries were sequenced paired-end with 100 bp reads on an Illumina HiSeq2000. SOAPnuke was used to process the raw data, with reads discarded if the reads contained adapters or uncalled bases, had a mean Phred below 15, or lacked an exact constant-primer or identifier match. High-quality paired reads were merged using COPE v1.2.5, and each unique nucleotide sequence was defined as a clonotype. Clonotypes were aligned to IMGT TRBV, TRBD and TRBJ reference segments using MiTCR v1.1. The analysis included only V-J combinations with a frequency above 0.0001, which together covered about 99% of the repertoires. A TCS score was defined as the ratio of F50 (clonal expansion) to E x V (chaos), with BLOSUM62-based TCRdist applied between CDR3 peptides within each V-J. Welch's t-statistics and random forest reduced 450 to 600 V-J features to roughly 13, which were used in a naive Bayes classifier (R e1071). No statistical method was used to set the sample size in advance, and investigators knew the group allocation. TCR Vbeta CDR3 sequencing of 140 or so peripheral blood samples (more than 40 ophthalmopathy, about 80 hyperthyroidism and approximately 17 progressor patients) is reported in the paper.

The origin of this receptor is a man aged 40-49 years with Graves disease. Donor details come from another sample of the same person, matched by shared clones. Here the sequenced sample was peripheral blood mononuclear cells (PBMCs), taken at new diagnosis, from a patient treated with antithyroid drugs. Here the chain combines TRBV11-2 and TRBJ2-3; 10 nucleotides in the junction match TRBD1. Here is the DNA: TGTGCCAGCAGCTCCCGACAGGGGGCGGCAGATACGCAGTATTTT. This gives the protein CASSSRQGAADTQYF.